Listed below are T cell receptor beta chains from one sample, sequenced in a study of shared clonotypes between healthy human individuals. This table comes from immunoSEQ multiplex PCR, and its TCRdb copy is limited to in-frame clones, with some not included. In the table there are 1,100,000 or so clones, around 78% of which are singletons. Material: memory CD4+ T cells from PBMCs. The receptor set was obtained from a man aged 18 to 30 in good health. Some clones in this sample may be carry-over from other donors' samples. Both conserved end residues are part of each CDR3. D genes are given only for firm matches. Clone size is not always given. Where it is, it says once, few, many or a class for expanded clones.

clone_size: .; d_call: TRBD1; v_call: TRBV7-9; j_call: TRBJ2-7; cdr3_aa: CASSLAEGQGILAYEQYF; cdr3_nt: TGTGCCAGCAGCTTAGCGGAGGGACAGGGTATTTTAGCCTACGAGCAGTACTTC
clone_size: .; d_call: TRBD2; v_call: TRBV7-2; j_call: TRBJ2-3; cdr3_aa: CASSPGGGRALADTQYF; cdr3_nt: TGTGCCAGCAGCCCGGGGGGCGGGAGGGCCCTCGCAGATACGCAGTATTTT
clone_size: .; d_call: .; v_call: TRBV27; j_call: TRBJ1-1; cdr3_aa: CASSSPARDTEAFF; cdr3_nt: TGTGCCAGCAGTTCCCCGGCTCGAGACACTGAAGCTTTCTTT
clone_size: .; d_call: .; v_call: TRBV2; j_call: TRBJ1-1; cdr3_aa: CASSTNRQPLNTEAFF; cdr3_nt: TGTGCCAGCAGTACTAATAGACAGCCTTTGAACACTGAAGCTTTCTTT
clone_size: .; d_call: .; v_call: TRBV14; j_call: TRBJ2-1; cdr3_aa: CASSQYSRLSYNEQFF; cdr3_nt: TGTGCCAGCAGCCAATATTCGAGGCTCAGCTACAATGAGCAGTTCTTC
clone_size: .; d_call: TRBD2; v_call: TRBV5-4; j_call: TRBJ2-7; cdr3_aa: CASTISGKVYEQYF; cdr3_nt: TGTGCCAGCACCATTAGCGGGAAAGTCTACGAGCAGTACTTC
clone_size: .; d_call: .; v_call: TRBV7-2; j_call: TRBJ1-1; cdr3_aa: CASSRTIDRSNTEAFF; cdr3_nt: TGTGCCAGCAGTCGCACAATCGACAGGAGCAACACTGAAGCTTTCTTT
clone_size: .; d_call: .; v_call: TRBV20-1; j_call: TRBJ2-1; cdr3_aa: CSALYNEQFF; cdr3_nt: TGCAGTGCCCTTTACAATGAGCAGTTCTTC
clone_size: .; d_call: TRBD1; v_call: TRBV18; j_call: TRBJ1-1; cdr3_aa: CASSPLPQGARTEAFF; cdr3_nt: TGTGCCAGCTCACCACTACCGCAGGGGGCACGAACTGAAGCTTTCTTT
clone_size: .; d_call: .; v_call: TRBV7-8; j_call: TRBJ1-2; cdr3_aa: CASSSGDGEGYGYTF; cdr3_nt: TGTGCCAGCAGTTCAGGGGATGGGGAGGGCTATGGCTACACCTTC
clone_size: once; d_call: .; v_call: TRBV7-2; j_call: TRBJ2-7; cdr3_aa: CASSLAGGLSYEQYF; cdr3_nt: TGTGCCAGCAGCTTAGCGGGCGGACTGTCCTACGAGCAGTACTTC
clone_size: .; d_call: TRBD2; v_call: TRBV7-6; j_call: TRBJ2-5; cdr3_aa: CASSLNNAGGETQYF; cdr3_nt: TGTGCCAGCAGCTTAAATAATGCGGGAGGAGAGACCCAGTACTTC
clone_size: .; d_call: .; v_call: TRBV28; j_call: TRBJ2-1; cdr3_aa: CASRPPGSKNEQFF; cdr3_nt: TGTGCCAGCAGGCCTCCGGGGAGCAAAAATGAGCAGTTCTTC
clone_size: .; d_call: .; v_call: TRBV11-2; j_call: TRBJ2-1; cdr3_aa: CASSLPTVHRDHNEQFF; cdr3_nt: TGTGCCAGCAGTCTTCCAACAGTCCATAGAGATCACAATGAGCAGTTCTTC
clone_size: .; d_call: TRBD2; v_call: TRBV29-1; j_call: TRBJ2-1; cdr3_aa: CSDLSGRPYNEQFF; cdr3_nt: TGCAGCGACCTTAGCGGGAGACCTTACAATGAGCAGTTCTTC
clone_size: .; d_call: .; v_call: TRBV7-8; j_call: TRBJ2-7; cdr3_aa: CASSLGETVHEQYF; cdr3_nt: TGTGCCAGCAGCTTGGGGGAGACGGTCCACGAGCAGTACTTC
clone_size: once; d_call: .; v_call: TRBV6-5; j_call: TRBJ2-1; cdr3_aa: CASSSPSREYNEQFF; cdr3_nt: TGTGCCAGCAGTTCCCCCTCGCGAGAATACAATGAGCAGTTCTTC
clone_size: .; d_call: .; v_call: TRBV5-4; j_call: TRBJ2-6; cdr3_aa: CASAISGANVLTF; cdr3_nt: TGTGCCAGCGCCATTTCTGGGGCCAACGTCCTGACTTTC
clone_size: .; d_call: TRBD2; v_call: TRBV7-3; j_call: TRBJ2-1; cdr3_aa: CASSLVGTSSYNEQFF; cdr3_nt: TGTGCCAGCAGCTTAGTCGGGACTAGCTCCTACAATGAGCAGTTCTTC
clone_size: few; d_call: .; v_call: TRBV12-5; j_call: TRBJ2-7; cdr3_aa: CASGSSSEQYF; cdr3_nt: TGTGCTAGTGGTTCTAGCAGCGAGCAGTACTTC
clone_size: .; d_call: .; v_call: TRBV4-1; j_call: TRBJ1-3; cdr3_aa: CASSQVAGSSGNTIYF; cdr3_nt: TGCGCCAGCAGCCAAGTGGCAGGCAGCTCTGGAAACACCATATATTTT
clone_size: .; d_call: .; v_call: TRBV15; j_call: TRBJ1-2; cdr3_aa: CATSRERTVLYGYTF; cdr3_nt: TGTGCCACCAGCAGAGAGAGGACAGTACTCTATGGCTACACCTTC
clone_size: once; d_call: .; v_call: TRBV2; j_call: TRBJ2-1; cdr3_aa: CASRGENEQFF; cdr3_nt: TGTGCCAGCAGGGGGGAGAATGAGCAGTTCTTC
clone_size: .; d_call: .; v_call: TRBV20-1; j_call: TRBJ2-7; cdr3_aa: CSAPVGGEQYF; cdr3_nt: TGCAGTGCTCCCGTAGGGGGGGAGCAGTACTTC
clone_size: .; d_call: .; v_call: TRBV6-1; j_call: TRBJ1-3; cdr3_aa: CAGGSGNTIYF; cdr3_nt: TGTGCAGGGGGCTCTGGAAACACCATATATTTT
clone_size: .; d_call: .; v_call: TRBV7-9; j_call: TRBJ1-2; cdr3_aa: CASSYRLEWGVYGYTF; cdr3_nt: TGTGCCAGCAGCTATCGTTTGGAGTGGGGCGTCTATGGCTACACCTTC
clone_size: .; d_call: .; v_call: TRBV5-4; j_call: TRBJ2-3; cdr3_aa: CASSPRGSTDTQYF; cdr3_nt: TGTGCCAGCAGCCCCCGGGGTAGCACAGATACGCAGTATTTT
clone_size: few; d_call: TRBD2; v_call: TRBV5-1; j_call: TRBJ2-1; cdr3_aa: CASSFGREDEQFF; cdr3_nt: TGCGCCAGCAGCTTCGGGCGGGAGGATGAGCAGTTCTTC
clone_size: .; d_call: .; v_call: TRBV2; j_call: TRBJ2-7; cdr3_aa: CASSYRRDSYEQYF; cdr3_nt: TGTGCCAGCAGCTACAGGAGAGATTCCTACGAGCAGTACTTC
clone_size: many; d_call: .; v_call: TRBV6-1; j_call: TRBJ2-7; cdr3_aa: CASSPGGTQTYEQYF; cdr3_nt: TGTGCCAGCAGCCCTGGGGGGACGCAGACCTACGAGCAGTACTTC
clone_size: .; d_call: TRBD1; v_call: TRBV7-9; j_call: TRBJ1-2; cdr3_aa: CVTDPYNQGARAAGGYTF; cdr3_nt: TGTGTCACCGACCCCTATAACCAGGGGGCTAGAGCTGCTGGTGGCTACACCTTC
clone_size: .; d_call: .; v_call: TRBV7-9; j_call: TRBJ1-4; cdr3_aa: CASSPGTHANEKLFF; cdr3_nt: TGTGCCAGCAGCCCCGGGACGCACGCTAATGAAAAACTGTTTTTT
clone_size: .; d_call: .; v_call: TRBV2; j_call: TRBJ2-5; cdr3_aa: CASSEGEYQETQYF; cdr3_nt: TGTGCCAGCAGTGAAGGGGAGTATCAAGAGACCCAGTACTTC
clone_size: .; d_call: .; v_call: TRBV19; j_call: TRBJ1-4; cdr3_aa: CASATGDYEKLFF; cdr3_nt: TGTGCCAGCGCAACGGGGGACTATGAAAAACTGTTTTTT
clone_size: .; d_call: .; v_call: TRBV2; j_call: TRBJ2-3; cdr3_aa: CASSVTRTDTQYF; cdr3_nt: TGTGCCAGCAGTGTTACTCGCACAGATACGCAGTATTTT
clone_size: .; d_call: .; v_call: TRBV7-2; j_call: TRBJ1-1; cdr3_aa: CASSLAGARRSTEAFF; cdr3_nt: TGTGCCAGCAGCTTAGCGGGGGCCCGACGGAGCACTGAAGCTTTCTTT
clone_size: .; d_call: .; v_call: TRBV28; j_call: TRBJ2-3; cdr3_aa: CASSLLQGGTDTQYF; cdr3_nt: TGTGCCAGCAGTTTATTACAGGGAGGCACAGATACGCAGTATTTT
clone_size: .; d_call: .; v_call: TRBV28; j_call: TRBJ1-2; cdr3_aa: CASKAAGALPNYGYTF; cdr3_nt: TGTGCCAGCAAGGCGGCAGGGGCCCTTCCTAACTATGGCTACACCTTC
clone_size: once; d_call: .; v_call: TRBV19; j_call: TRBJ1-2; cdr3_aa: CASSIGLQNYGYTF; cdr3_nt: TGTGCCAGTAGTATCGGACTCCAAAACTATGGCTACACCTTC
clone_size: .; d_call: .; v_call: TRBV5-6; j_call: TRBJ2-3; cdr3_aa: CASSHRDTQYF; cdr3_nt: TGTGCCAGCAGCCACAGGGATACGCAGTATTTT
clone_size: few; d_call: .; v_call: TRBV28; j_call: TRBJ1-2; cdr3_aa: CASSAGNYGYTF; cdr3_nt: TGTGCCAGCAGTGCAGGCAACTATGGCTACACCTTC
clone_size: .; d_call: TRBD1; v_call: TRBV28; j_call: TRBJ1-4; cdr3_aa: CASSQGAGGYSREKLFF; cdr3_nt: TGTGCCAGCAGTCAGGGGGCAGGGGGCTATTCGAGGGAAAAACTGTTTTTT
clone_size: .; d_call: TRBD1; v_call: TRBV29-1; j_call: TRBJ2-7; cdr3_aa: CSVYTGQGTYEQYF; cdr3_nt: TGCAGCGTTTACACGGGACAGGGGACCTACGAGCAGTACTTC
clone_size: many; d_call: TRBD1; v_call: TRBV5-4; j_call: TRBJ2-1; cdr3_aa: CASSRRDRASYNEQFF; cdr3_nt: TGTGCCAGCAGCCGAAGGGACAGGGCTTCCTACAATGAGCAGTTCTTC
clone_size: .; d_call: TRBD1; v_call: TRBV7-6; j_call: TRBJ1-3; cdr3_aa: CASSLGTGANGNTIYF; cdr3_nt: TGTGCCAGCAGTCTCGGGACAGGGGCGAACGGAAACACCATATATTTT
clone_size: .; d_call: .; v_call: TRBV5-4; j_call: TRBJ2-7; cdr3_aa: CASSLYTSRDITGAYEQYF; cdr3_nt: TGTGCCAGCAGCCTATATACTTCGAGGGATATAACGGGCGCATACGAGCAGTACTTC
clone_size: few; d_call: .; v_call: TRBV2; j_call: TRBJ1-2; cdr3_aa: CASRGPNYGYTF; cdr3_nt: TGTGCCAGCAGGGGACCTAACTATGGCTACACCTTC
clone_size: .; d_call: .; v_call: TRBV7-6; j_call: TRBJ2-6; cdr3_aa: CASGRTGANVLTF; cdr3_nt: TGTGCCAGCGGGAGGACTGGGGCCAACGTCCTGACTTTC
clone_size: .; d_call: .; v_call: TRBV18; j_call: TRBJ2-1; cdr3_aa: CASSPVTSYTEQFF; cdr3_nt: TGTGCCAGCTCACCAGTTACTAGTTACACTGAGCAGTTCTTC
clone_size: .; d_call: TRBD1; v_call: TRBV9; j_call: TRBJ2-5; cdr3_aa: CASTRTGGGETQYF; cdr3_nt: TGTGCCAGCACCAGGACAGGGGGTGGAGAGACCCAGTACTTC
clone_size: .; d_call: .; v_call: TRBV28; j_call: TRBJ2-2; cdr3_aa: CASSLFSGELFF; cdr3_nt: TGTGCCAGCAGTTTATTTTCCGGGGAGCTGTTTTTT
clone_size: .; d_call: .; v_call: TRBV28; j_call: TRBJ1-2; cdr3_aa: CASTFDRDRGYTF; cdr3_nt: TGTGCCAGCACCTTCGATCGAGACCGGGGGTACACCTTC
clone_size: .; d_call: .; v_call: TRBV11-3; j_call: TRBJ2-3; cdr3_aa: CASSFTPTDTQYF; cdr3_nt: TGTGCCAGCAGCTTTACACCCACAGATACGCAGTATTTT
clone_size: .; d_call: TRBD2; v_call: TRBV6-6; j_call: TRBJ2-7; cdr3_aa: CASSRLAGPYEQYF; cdr3_nt: TGTGCCAGCAGCCGCCTAGCGGGACCTTACGAGCAGTACTTC
clone_size: .; d_call: .; v_call: TRBV30; j_call: TRBJ2-7; cdr3_aa: CAWSVGHSYEQYF; cdr3_nt: TGTGCCTGGAGTGTCGGACATTCCTACGAGCAGTACTTC